The T cell receptor beta chain under discussion was sequenced for a study of Graves' ophthalmopathy and Graves' hyperthyroidism. This clonotype showed up many times. The study amplified TCR beta CDR3 regions using RNA transcripts. The first-round RT-PCR employed HTBI primers together with the Qiagen OneStep RT-PCR kit. A multiplex PCR was then performed as the second round. In TCRdb, the multiplex PCR reads were re-called with MiXCR into one record per CDR3 protein. The sample consists of about 660,000 distinct CDR3 sequences, roughly 41% of them appearing once. This CDR3 is 15 amino acids long. Germline values: CDR1 LNHDA, CDR2 SQIVND (reference sequence). V was clipped by 3 bases and J by 3 bases, with 9 bases between them.

J is TRBJ2-6 and V is TRBV19; possibly TRBD2 for D (5 bases). The sample was peripheral blood. This TCR was sampled from an adult man with Graves' ophthalmopathy. The CDR3 spells CASSIPLVGANVLTF. The CDR3 nucleotides are TGTGCCAGTAGTATTCCACTAGTTGGGGCCAACGTCCTGACTTTC.